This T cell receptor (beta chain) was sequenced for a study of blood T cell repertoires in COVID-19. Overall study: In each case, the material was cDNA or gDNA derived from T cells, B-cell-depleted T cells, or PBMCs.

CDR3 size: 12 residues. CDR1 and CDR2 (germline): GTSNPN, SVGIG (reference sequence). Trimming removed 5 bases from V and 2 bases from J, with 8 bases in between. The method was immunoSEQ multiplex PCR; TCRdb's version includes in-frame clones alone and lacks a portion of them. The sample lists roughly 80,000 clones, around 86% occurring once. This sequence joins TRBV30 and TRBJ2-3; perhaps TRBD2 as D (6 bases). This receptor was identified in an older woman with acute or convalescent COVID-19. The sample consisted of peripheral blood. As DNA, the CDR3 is TGTGCCTGGGGGGACTCCACAGATACGCAGTATTTT. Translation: CAWGDSTDTQYF.